This T cell receptor beta chain was sequenced during a study of cytomegalovirus exposure and HLA in healthy donors. Study at large: Inside one of the first data releases sat about 91 million unique TCRs taken from HLA-typed donors. Ancestry clustering placed around four fifths of roughly 410 genotyped donors in the Caucasian-associated cluster.

The study's findings and limits: As immune exposure information, only CMV serostatus was available. Relative to the 666-donor mean, N-insertions were reportedly fewer in an Asian-associated ancestry cluster in a later analysis.

J gave up 2 bases and V 4 bases, and 2 bases lay outside the gene matches. There are 15 residues in the CDR3. Germline values: CDR1 MNHEY, CDR2 SMNVEV (reference sequence). 13 Jbeta primers and 60 Vbeta primers were used for the PCR. TCRdb keeps only in-frame clones here, not all; method: immunoSEQ multiplex PCR. The sample includes some 98,000 clones, under 75% of them seen just once. In regard to this clone: Its antigen is as yet unknown.

The receptor was derived from a man aged 50 to 59 in good health and CMV-seronegative. The gene calls are TRBV27 and TRBJ2-1, with TRBD2 matching over 10 bases. The sample consisted of PBMCs. CDR3 sequence (DNA): TGTGCCAGCAGTTCCCTAGCGGGGGCCTACAATGAGCAGTTCTTC. Translating gives CASSSLAGAYNEQFF.